The 25 T cell receptor beta chains reported below all come from one sample, sequenced in a study of cytomegalovirus exposure and HLA in healthy donors. PCR primers comprised 60 Vbeta and 13 Jbeta primers. Only in-frame clones appear in the TCRdb table, and some are missing; sequencing was by immunoSEQ multiplex PCR. Here the sample spans 100,000 or so clones, 74% being singletons. The sample comprised PBMCs. The receptor source for this set is a man in his fifties or sixties in good health and CMV-seropositive.

The rearrangement links TRBV2 to TRBJ1-5; D not certain. This CDR3 has 13 amino acids. Trimming removed 1 base at V and 4 bases at J, with 5 bases between. Germline V gene lookup returns CDR1 SNHLY and CDR2 FYNNEI. The CDR3 region is CASSEGTNQPQHF. In nucleotides, the CDR3 is TGTGCCAGCAGTGAAGGAACTAATCAGCCCCAGCATTTT.

The gene calls are TRBV4-2 and TRBJ2-1; D ambiguous. The V and J ends lost 1 base and 1 base respectively, with 11 bases between them. CDR1 is LGHNA, CDR2 YNFKEQ, per germline. The CDR3 loop spans 16 amino acids. CDR3 in amino acids: CASSQGPALSYNEQFF. The CDR3 DNA reads as TGTGCCAGCAGCCAAGGCCCAGCGCTTTCCTACAATGAGCAGTTCTTC.

The chain links TRBV19 to TRBJ2-2, with 8 bases lining up with TRBD1. The ends lost 8 bases at V and 2 bases at J; junction bases unmatched: 7. The CDR3 totals 15 residues. Per the germline V gene, CDR1 is LNHDA and CDR2 is SQIVND (reference sequence). The DNA of the CDR3 is TGTGCCAGTTCAGGGGGCGGCGTTAACACCGGGGAGCTGTTTTTT. This encodes CASSGGGVNTGELFF.

J is TRBJ1-2 and V is TRBV6-5; the D is unclear. The CDR3 runs to 14 residues. The germline V and J ends were trimmed by 7 bases and 8 bases, with 20 bases remaining between them. In germline, CDR1 is MNHEY, CDR2 SVGAGI. The CDR3 DNA follows: TGTGCCAGCACCTCTCGTGGGAGGGTCGGGGGCTACACCTTC. This encodes CASTSRGRVGGYTF.

The CDR3: CASSLVPAYEQYF. DNA of the CDR3: TGCGCCAGCAGCTTGGTGCCGGCCTACGAGCAGTACTTC. The rearrangement joins TRBV5-1 to TRBJ2-7; D remains ambiguous. V was pared by 0 bases and J by 2 bases, with 6 bases between. Germline V CDR1 and CDR2: SGHRS, YFSETQ. The CDR3 contains 13 residues.

This chain connects TRBV7-9 to TRBJ1-2, with 9 bases lining up with TRBD1. This CDR3 is built from 16 residues. After removal of 1 base from V and 2 bases from J, the junction contained 5 bases not matched to a gene. Germline V gene sequence: CDR1 SEHNR, CDR2 FQNEAQ (reference sequence). The CDR3 loop reads CASSLGGTGPNYGYTF. As DNA, the CDR3 is TGTGCCAGCAGCTTAGGGGGGACAGGGCCGAACTATGGCTACACCTTC.

This rearrangement joins TRBV7-8 to TRBJ2-5; 12 nucleotides line up with TRBD2. Trimming cost V 5 bases and J 5 bases; bases outside gene matches: 9. The CDR3 covers 16 residues. Germline-derived CDR1 and CDR2 are SGHVS and FQNEAQ. CDR3 nucleotide sequence: TGTGCCAGCAGCCAGGGGGGGACTAGCGGGTGGGAGACCCAGTACTTC. Translated, it gives CASSQGGTSGWETQYF.

This clone was counted a single time. The J gene is TRBJ1-2, the V gene TRBV28, with 9 bases that match TRBD1. Germline V gene sequence: CDR1 MDHEN, CDR2 SYDVKM. The CDR3 sequence is 15 residues long. Trimming took 5 bases from V and 8 from J; bases not matched to a gene: 12. CDR3 in amino acids: CASSVRRDRAKGYTF. The CDR3 DNA reads TGTGCCAGCAGTGTGCGAAGGGACAGGGCGAAGGGCTACACCTTC.

The chain carries TRBV2 and TRBJ2-3; 7 bases align to TRBD2. The CDR3 is 15 amino acids. V was pared by 4 bases and J by 5 bases, with 9 bases of the junction left unmatched. Germline V gene data show CDR1 as SNHLY and CDR2 as FYNNEI. CDR3 DNA sequence: TGTGCCAGCAGTGTCGGCCTAGCGGCCGGAGATACGCAGTATTTT. This sequence encodes CASSVGLAAGDTQYF.

The V and J genes are TRBV5-1 and TRBJ2-5, with D uncertain. V lost 7 bases and J 4 bases, leaving 14 bases between the germline ends. The length of the CDR3 is 13 residues. CDR1 SGHRS and CDR2 YFSETQ come from the germline V gene. CDR3 bases: TGCGCCAGCTCGGAGATCAGCCGAGAGACCCAGTACTTC. Amino acid sequence: CASSEISRETQYF.

This clone was found a few times. J is TRBJ2-1 and V is TRBV6-5, with D maybe TRBD2 (5 bases). The CDR3 is 14 amino acids. The germline V gene has CDR1 MNHEY and CDR2 SVGAGI. Trimming pared 7 bases from V and 9 bases from J, leaving 19 bases between. The CDR3 here is CASTVTISGFEQFF. The CDR3 DNA is TGTGCCAGCACGGTTACAATCTCGGGATTTGAGCAGTTCTTC.

The CDR3 protein is CASSPHGIMNTEAFF. The CDR3 DNA reads as TGTGCCAGCAGCCCCCACGGGATTATGAACACTGAAGCTTTCTTT. The genes are TRBV7-9 and TRBJ1-1; no reliable D call. V lost 5 bases to trimming and J lost 0 bases, with 13 bases between them. The CDR3 spans 15 residues. Germline loops: CDR1 SEHNR, CDR2 FQNEAQ (reference sequence).

This clone has just one count. The chain recombines TRBV6-5 with TRBJ1-4; 9 nucleotides align to TRBD1. The CDR3 is 14 amino acids. After removal of 9 bases from V and 6 bases from J, the junction contained 8 bases not matched to a gene. Germline lookup yields CDR1 MNHEY and CDR2 SVGAGI. CDR3 bases: TGTGCCAGTAAAACAGGGGGCGGTCATGAAAAACTGTTTTTT. It is translated as CASKTGGGHEKLFF.

This rearrangement joins TRBV4-1 to TRBJ1-1, with D hard to call. CDR1 and CDR2 (germline): MGHRA, YSYEKL. This CDR3 contains 16 residues. Trimming cost V 0 bases and J 2 bases, with 13 bases left between them. The CDR3 nucleotides read TGCGCCAGCAGCCAAGAGCCCCGACACGACAACACTGAAGCTTTCTTT. It translates to CASSQEPRHDNTEAFF.

This clone was seen once. The V and J genes are TRBV2 and TRBJ2-3; D is uncertain. Germline CDR1 SNHLY, CDR2 FYNNEI. This CDR3 region has 13 residues. V was shortened by 2 bases and J by 1 base, with 4 bases between the two germline ends. CDR3 DNA sequence: TGTGCCAGCAGTGAATCTCGCACAGATACGCAGTATTTT. Residues: CASSESRTDTQYF.

The chain is built from TRBV28 and TRBJ1-1; 10 bases match TRBD1. Germline V lookup: CDR1 MDHEN, CDR2 SYDVKM. The V gene end was trimmed by 6 bases and the J gene end by 5 bases; junction bases not matched to a gene: 6. The CDR3 consists of 14 residues. CDR3 protein: CASREGQGRTEAFF. CDR3 bases: TGTGCCAGCAGGGAGGGACAGGGGAGGACTGAAGCTTTCTTT.

The gene calls are TRBV5-1 and TRBJ2-7; 9 bases line up with TRBD2. CDR1 is SGHRS, CDR2 YFSETQ, per germline. This CDR3 region has 14 residues. The V and J ends lost 5 bases and 0 bases, in that order; junction bases with no gene match: 3. The CDR3 here is CASRGTSSSYEQYF. CDR3 nucleotides: TGCGCCAGCAGAGGGACTAGCAGCTCCTACGAGCAGTACTTC.

CDR3 protein: CASSLGGSRGMRETQYF. In DNA, the CDR3 is TGTGCCAGCTCCCTAGGGGGCTCTAGGGGGATGAGGGAGACCCAGTACTTC. V gene TRBV27 combines with J gene TRBJ2-5; 7 bases line up with TRBD1. The ends lost 8 bases at V and 5 bases at J; junction bases unmatched: 20. Germline CDR1 and CDR2: MNHEY and SMNVEV (reference sequence). The CDR3 has 17 amino acids.

This rearrangement joins TRBV2 to TRBJ2-1, with D perhaps TRBD1 (6 bases). Germline V gene sequence: CDR1 SNHLY, CDR2 FYNNEI. V gave up 5 bases and J gave up 6 bases, with 14 bases separating them. This CDR3 region has 14 residues. CDR3 coding DNA: TGTGCCAGCAGTCGAAAGACAGGTTCCAATGAGCAGTTCTTC. This gives the protein CASSRKTGSNEQFF.

The chain joins TRBV4-1 to TRBJ1-3, with 9 bases matching TRBD1. The CDR3 runs 19 residues. The trim removed 0 bases at V and 8 bases at J, leaving 17 bases unmatched. Germline CDR1 MGHRA, CDR2 YSYEKL. CDR3 DNA: TGCGCCAGCAGCCAAGAAGCCAACCTCCGGGACAGGGTCGTGGACACCATATATTTT. Protein sequence: CASSQEANLRDRVVDTIYF.

V usage is TRBV7-8 and J usage is TRBJ1-1; 7 bases are shared with TRBD1. The length of the CDR3 is 20 residues. Germline V gives CDR1 SGHVS, CDR2 FQNEAQ. After removal of 2 bases from V and 1 base from J, the junction contained 19 bases not matched to a gene. The CDR3 region has the DNA TGTGCCAGCAGCTTAAGGCCCTTTGGGGACAGTCCCAAAAGGAACACTGAAGCTTTCTTT. Residues: CASSLRPFGDSPKRNTEAFF.

This chain joins TRBV19 and TRBJ2-6; 7 positions agree with TRBD1. CDR1 and CDR2 from the germline V gene are LNHDA and SQIVND (reference sequence). There are 17 residues in the CDR3. V lost 3 bases to trimming and J lost 2 bases; unmatched junction nucleotides: 7. CDR3 in DNA: TGTGCCAGTAGTATGAGAGAGGGGGCTGCTGGGGCCAACGTCCTGACTTTC. It codes for CASSMREGAAGANVLTF. Drawing the rest from reference TRBV19 and TRBJ2-6, the complete variable domain is DGGITQSPKYLFRKEGQNVTLSCEQNLNHDAMYWYRQDPGQGLRLIYYSQIVNDFQKGDIAEGYSVSREKKESFPLTVTSAQKNPTAFYLCASSMREGAAGANVLTFGAGSRLTVL.

This clone turned up a few times. This chain connects TRBV6-1 to TRBJ2-1, with 13 bases lining up with TRBD2. This CDR3 is built from 14 residues. V lost 10 bases and J lost 6; bases outside the gene matches: 6. CDR1 and CDR2 (germline): MNHNS, SASEGT. Here the CDR3 reads CAIMGTSGINEQFF. The CDR3 nucleotides are TGTGCCATCATGGGGACTAGCGGGATCAATGAGCAGTTCTTC.

The rearrangement uses TRBV6-1 and TRBJ2-7; perhaps TRBD1 as D (6 bases). The CDR3 consists of 16 residues. Between the trimmed V and J ends, which lost 4 bases and 3 bases, there was a span of 19 bases. Germline CDR1 and CDR2: MNHNS and SASEGT. Here the CDR3 DNA reads TGTGCCAGCAGTGGACTACCGGGCCAGGGGCACTACGAGCAGTACTTC. It codes for CASSGLPGQGHYEQYF.

Comment on this clone: Other nucleotide sequences from this sample produce the same CDR3. The rearrangement uses TRBV9 and TRBJ2-1; D uncertain. The CDR3 is 14 residues long. CDR1 and CDR2 from the germline V gene are SGDLS and YYNGEE. The V and J ends lost 0 bases and 0 bases respectively, with 4 bases between them. The CDR3 DNA is TGTGCCAGCAGCGTAGCTACCTCCTACAATGAGCAGTTCTTC. It yields the protein CASSVATSYNEQFF.